The T cell receptor (beta chain) described here comes from a study of blood T cell repertoires in COVID-19. The wider study: The analysed material was cDNA or gDNA that came from T cells, B-cell-depleted T cells, or PBMCs.

With 0 bases removed from V and 7 bases from J, the gap between germline ends came to 12 bases. The CDR3 covers 15 residues. CDR1 is WNHNN, CDR2 SYGVQD, per germline (reference sequence). This clone was recorded only once. The repertoire was sequenced with immunoSEQ multiplex PCR; TCRdb's copy has only in-frame clones and lacks some. The sample lists hundreds of thousands of clones, about 87% occurring once. The chain carries TRBV10-1 and TRBJ1-4; D gene uncertain. The TCR comes from a woman aged 45 to 65 who had recovered from COVID-19. Source material: PBMCs or T cells enriched from blood (not recorded which). The CDR3 protein is CASSESSGSGEKLFF. The DNA of the CDR3 is TGCGCCAGCAGTGAGTCGAGCGGATCAGGTGAAAAACTGTTTTTT.